One and the same sample provided the 5 T cell receptor beta chains below, sequenced in a study of T cells after yellow fever vaccination. TCRdb independently ran MiXCR on the 5' RACE reads; one entry per CDR3 protein. Found here are roughly 74,000 distinct CDR3 sequences, approximately 6.9% of them singletons; the top ten hold around 32%. This sample comprised CD8+ T cells sorted from PBMCs, obtained less than 6 days after the first yellow fever vaccination. Receptor source: a man aged 18 to 35 who received the YFV17D yellow fever vaccine.

This clonotype was seen at least ten times. V usage is TRBV4-1 and J usage is TRBJ2-5; tentatively, D is TRBD2 (5 bases). The germline V gene encodes CDR1 MGHRA and CDR2 YSYEKL. This CDR3 region has 13 residues. Trimming stripped 2 bases from V and 4 bases from J, with 8 bases between. The CDR3 DNA sequence: TGCGCCAGCAGCCAATGGGAGAGAGAGACCCAGTACTTC. Encoded protein: CASSQWERETQYF.

This clonotype was recorded a few times. The chain couples TRBV4-1 to TRBJ1-5; no clear D. Germline V gene data show CDR1 as MGHRA and CDR2 as YSYEKL. This CDR3 is 15 amino acids long. V lost 4 bases, J lost 7 bases, and 17 bases lay in between. In DNA, the CDR3 is TGCGCCAGCAGCCTAGTCGACGCGGATGAACAGCCCCAGCATTTT. Translating gives CASSLVDADEQPQHF.

In this sample, this clonotype turned up a few times. CDR3 in DNA: TGTGCCAGCAGCTTGGGGCCCAACTACGAGCAGTACGTC. Its protein product is CASSLGPNYEQYV. The chain employs TRBV5-4 and TRBJ2-7; D is ambiguous. Germline lookup yields CDR1 SGHNT and CDR2 YYREEE (reference sequence). Trimming left V 0 bases short and J 3 bases short, with 7 bases between. The CDR3 covers 13 residues.

This clonotype has just a few counts. The genes are TRBV5-1 and TRBJ2-3; the D is unclear. With 8 bases removed from V and 0 bases from J, the gap between germline ends came to 13 bases. The CDR3 has 14 residues. In germline, CDR1 is SGHRS, CDR2 YFSETQ. CDR3 loop: CASWVGLSTDTQYF. DNA for the CDR3: TGCGCCAGTTGGGTGGGTCTTAGCACAGATACGCAGTATTTT.

This clonotype was observed a handful of times. The chain joins TRBV11-2 to TRBJ2-7; D remains unclear. This CDR3 spans 12 amino acids. In germline, CDR1 is SGHAT, CDR2 FQNNGV. With 4 bases removed from V and 3 bases from J, the gap between germline ends came to 7 bases. The CDR3 DNA reads TGTGCCAGCAGCTCCCTTCACTACGAGCAGTACTTC. Its protein is CASSSLHYEQYF.